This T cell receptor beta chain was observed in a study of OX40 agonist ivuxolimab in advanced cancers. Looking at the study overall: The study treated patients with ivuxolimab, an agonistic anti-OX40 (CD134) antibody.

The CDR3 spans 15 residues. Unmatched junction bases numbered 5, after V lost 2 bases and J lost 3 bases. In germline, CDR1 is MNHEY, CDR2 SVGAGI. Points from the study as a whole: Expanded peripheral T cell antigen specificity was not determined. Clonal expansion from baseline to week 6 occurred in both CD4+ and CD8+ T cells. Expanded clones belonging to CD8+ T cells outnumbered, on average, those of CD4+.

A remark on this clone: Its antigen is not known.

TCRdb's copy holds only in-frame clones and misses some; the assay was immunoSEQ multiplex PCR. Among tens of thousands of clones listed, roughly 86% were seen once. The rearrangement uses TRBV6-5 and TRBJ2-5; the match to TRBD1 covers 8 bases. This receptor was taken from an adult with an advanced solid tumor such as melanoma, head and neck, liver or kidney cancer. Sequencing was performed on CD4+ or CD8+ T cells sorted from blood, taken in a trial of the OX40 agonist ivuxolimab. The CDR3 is CASSYEGQGKETQYF. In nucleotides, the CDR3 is TGTGCCAGCAGTTACGAAGGACAGGGAAAAGAGACCCAGTACTTC.